This TCR beta chain emerged from a study of T-cell memory formation after mild COVID-19. The ends were cut back, 1 base at V and 3 bases at J, with 15 bases in the middle. Germline CDR1 is KGHSH and CDR2 is LQKENI. The CDR3 has 16 amino acids. Findings and caveats of the study: From day 15 to 85, contracting clones were balanced between CD4 and CD8, whereas later expanders leaned toward CD4+. Certain responding clones were present in pre-infection memory, suggesting participation of cross-reactive memory. Nothing showed for sure that second-wave clones peaking on day 37 were SARS-CoV-2 specific.

Regarding this clonotype: Its antigen remains unknown.

TCRdb re-called the 5' RACE reads with MiXCR, one entry per CDR3 protein. The sample contains approximately 500,000 distinct CDR3 sequences, around a quarter of which appear only once. The material sequenced was PBMCs or a T cell subset sorted from them (not recorded which). The receptor was isolated from an adult woman who had mild COVID-19 (a few samples of this study predate the infection). Cell type and time point are not known. This chain connects TRBV18 to TRBJ1-2; D possibly corresponds to TRBD1 (5 bases). The CDR3 nucleotides read TGTGCCAGCTCACCACAAGGGGTCTCGGGAGACTATGGCTACACCTTC. Translation gives CASSPQGVSGDYGYTF.